Sequencing of this T cell receptor (beta chain) was carried out in a study of somatic mutations in cytotoxic T cells in rheumatoid arthritis. TCRdb's copy holds only in-frame clones and misses some; the assay was immunoSEQ multiplex PCR. Among 7,200 or so clones listed, 70% were seen once. The germline CDR1 and CDR2 sequences are WNHNN and SYGVQD (reference sequence). Trimming cost V 1 base and J 5 bases, with 8 bases left between them. CDR3 size: 13 residues. The clonotype was recovered from a middle-aged man in good health. The rearrangement joins TRBV10-1 to TRBJ2-5; D not certain. Sequences were obtained from CD8+ T cells sorted from blood. The CDR3 DNA reads TGCGCCAGCAGTGAGTGGGGTTTTGAGACCCAGTACTTC. It specifies CASSEWGFETQYF.